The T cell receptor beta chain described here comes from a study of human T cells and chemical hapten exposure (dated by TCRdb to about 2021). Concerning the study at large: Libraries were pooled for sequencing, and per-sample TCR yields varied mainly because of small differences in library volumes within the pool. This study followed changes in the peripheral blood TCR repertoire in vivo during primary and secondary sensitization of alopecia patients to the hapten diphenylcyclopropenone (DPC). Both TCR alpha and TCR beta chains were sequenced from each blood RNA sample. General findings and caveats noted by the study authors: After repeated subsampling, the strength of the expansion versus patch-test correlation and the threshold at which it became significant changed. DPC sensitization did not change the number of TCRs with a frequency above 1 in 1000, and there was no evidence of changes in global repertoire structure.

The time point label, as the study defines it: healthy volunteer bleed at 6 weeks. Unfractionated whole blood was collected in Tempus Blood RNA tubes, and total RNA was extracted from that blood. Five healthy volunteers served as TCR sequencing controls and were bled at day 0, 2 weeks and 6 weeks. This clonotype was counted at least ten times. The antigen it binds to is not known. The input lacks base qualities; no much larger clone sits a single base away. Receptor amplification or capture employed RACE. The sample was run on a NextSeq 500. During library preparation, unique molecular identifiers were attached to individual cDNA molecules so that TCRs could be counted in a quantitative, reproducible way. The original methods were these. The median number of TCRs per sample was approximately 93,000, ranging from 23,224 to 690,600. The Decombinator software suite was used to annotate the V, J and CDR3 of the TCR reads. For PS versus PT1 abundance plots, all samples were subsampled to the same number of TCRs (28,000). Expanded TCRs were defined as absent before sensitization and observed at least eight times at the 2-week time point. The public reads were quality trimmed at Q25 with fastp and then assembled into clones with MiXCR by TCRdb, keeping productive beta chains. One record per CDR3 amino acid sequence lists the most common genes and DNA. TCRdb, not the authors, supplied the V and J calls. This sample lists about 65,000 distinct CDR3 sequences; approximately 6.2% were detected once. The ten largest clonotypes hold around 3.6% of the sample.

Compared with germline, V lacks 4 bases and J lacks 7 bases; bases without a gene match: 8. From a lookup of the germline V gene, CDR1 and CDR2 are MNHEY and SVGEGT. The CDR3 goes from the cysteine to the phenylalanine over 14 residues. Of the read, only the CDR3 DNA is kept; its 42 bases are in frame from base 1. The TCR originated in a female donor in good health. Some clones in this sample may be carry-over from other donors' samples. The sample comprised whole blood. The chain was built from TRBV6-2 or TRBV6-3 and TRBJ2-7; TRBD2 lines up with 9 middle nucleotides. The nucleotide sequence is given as TGTGCCAGCAGTTTAGTAGCGGGAGAAGGGGAGCAGTACTTC. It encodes CASSLVAGEGEQYF.